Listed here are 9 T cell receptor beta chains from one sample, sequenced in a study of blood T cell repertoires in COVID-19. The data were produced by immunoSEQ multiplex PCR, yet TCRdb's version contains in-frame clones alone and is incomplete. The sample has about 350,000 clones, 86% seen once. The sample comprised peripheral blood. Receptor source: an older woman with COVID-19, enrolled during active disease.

The CDR3 DNA follows: TGTGCCAGCAGCTTGGGACAGGGAGGAAATCAGCCCCAGCATTTT. This gives the protein CASSLGQGGNQPQHF. V gene TRBV5-4 combines with J gene TRBJ1-5; TRBD1 matches at 7 bases. Trimming removed 0 bases from V and 4 bases from J; junction bases left unmatched: 4. The CDR3 consists of 15 residues. CDR1 and CDR2 (germline): SGHNT, YYREEE (reference sequence).

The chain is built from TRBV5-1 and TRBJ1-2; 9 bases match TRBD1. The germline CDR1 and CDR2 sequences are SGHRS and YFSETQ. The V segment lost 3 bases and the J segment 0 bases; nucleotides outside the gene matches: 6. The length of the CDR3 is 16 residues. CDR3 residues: CASSSDRGGANYGYTF. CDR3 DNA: TGCGCCAGCAGCTCGGACAGGGGAGGGGCTAACTATGGCTACACCTTC.

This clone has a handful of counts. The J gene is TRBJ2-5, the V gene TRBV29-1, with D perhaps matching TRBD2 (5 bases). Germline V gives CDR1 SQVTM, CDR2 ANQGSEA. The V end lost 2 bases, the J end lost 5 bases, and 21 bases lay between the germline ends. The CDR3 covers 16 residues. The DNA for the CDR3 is TGCAGCGTTGAAAAGGACCAGAGGCATCGAGGGGAGACCCAGTACTTC. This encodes CSVEKDQRHRGETQYF.

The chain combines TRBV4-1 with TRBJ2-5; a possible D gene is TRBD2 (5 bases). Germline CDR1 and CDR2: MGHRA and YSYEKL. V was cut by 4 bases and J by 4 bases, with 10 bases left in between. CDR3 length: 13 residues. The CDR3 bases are TGCGCCAGCAGCCCAGCAGGAGGAGAGACCCAGTACTTC. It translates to CASSPAGGETQYF.

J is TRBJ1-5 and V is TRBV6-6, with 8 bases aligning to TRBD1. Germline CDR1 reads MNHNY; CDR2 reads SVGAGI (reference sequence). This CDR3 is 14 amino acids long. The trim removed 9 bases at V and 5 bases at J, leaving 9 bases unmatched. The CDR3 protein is CASRKTGDDQPQHF. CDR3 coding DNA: TGTGCCAGTCGTAAGACAGGGGACGATCAGCCCCAGCATTTT.

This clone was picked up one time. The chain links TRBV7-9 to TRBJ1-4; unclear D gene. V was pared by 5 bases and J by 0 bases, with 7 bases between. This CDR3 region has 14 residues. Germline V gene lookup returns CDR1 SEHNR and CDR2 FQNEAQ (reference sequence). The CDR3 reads CASSPIATNEKLFF. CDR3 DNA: TGTGCCAGCAGCCCGATAGCAACTAATGAAAAACTGTTTTTT.

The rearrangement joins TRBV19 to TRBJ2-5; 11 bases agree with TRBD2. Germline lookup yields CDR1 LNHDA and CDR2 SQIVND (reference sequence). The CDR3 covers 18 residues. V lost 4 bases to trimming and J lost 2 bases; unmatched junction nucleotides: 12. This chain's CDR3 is CASSTLAGADSLQETQYF. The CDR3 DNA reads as TGTGCCAGTAGTACACTAGCGGGGGCCGACTCGTTACAAGAGACCCAGTACTTC.

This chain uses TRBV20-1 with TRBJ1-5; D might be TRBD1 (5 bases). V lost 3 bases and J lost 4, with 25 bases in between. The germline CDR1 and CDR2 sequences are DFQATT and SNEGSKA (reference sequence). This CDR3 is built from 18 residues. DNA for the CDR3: TGCAGTGCTAGTTCGCCCGGCTTCACCAGGGCGGAAAATCAGCCCCAGCATTTT. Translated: CSASSPGFTRAENQPQHF.

This chain's CDR3 is CASSLEYGYRFPKNIQYF. CDR3 DNA sequence: TGTGCCAGCAGCTTAGAGTACGGCTACAGATTTCCCAAAAACATTCAGTACTTC. The rearrangement uses TRBV11-2 and TRBJ2-4; unclear D gene. Germline loops: CDR1 SGHAT, CDR2 FQNNGV. The CDR3 spans 18 residues. Trimming took off 0 bases at V and 2 bases at J, with 17 bases between the two ends.